Following are 32 T cell receptor beta chains from one sample sequenced in a study of T-cell reconstitution after alpha-beta-depleted transplantation in children (dated by TCRdb to about 2016). Library method: PCR. The run used an Illumina HiSeq 2500. TCR library preparation used molecular barcoding, with unique molecular identifiers applied to normalize quantification of the TCRbeta repertoire. TCRdb took the public reads, trimmed them with fastp at Q25, ran MiXCR for clone calling and kept in-frame beta chains. Under each unique CDR3 protein, matching rows form one entry showing the most common genes and DNA. The sample table records approximately 270,000 distinct CDR3 sequences; 24% of these occur just once. The top ten constitute about 5% of the sample. The sample's treatment or condition label, decoded: allogeneic hematopoietic cell transplantation with graft depleted of TCRalphabeta T cells and CD19 B cells.

The sample in question was PBMCs, mostly from graft donor cells, obtained 360 days after TCRalphabeta/CD19-depleted stem cell transplant. Every receptor here comes from a female patient between 2 and 10 years old who had a stem cell transplant for congenital amegakaryocytic thrombocytopenia, so the T cells may come from the graft donor.

The V call is TRBV19, the J call TRBJ1-1; D uncertain. This CDR3 contains 13 residues. CDR1 LNHDA and CDR2 SQIVND come from the germline V gene (reference sequence). Between the trimmed V and J ends, which lost 5 bases and 2 bases, there was a span of 9 bases. For the CDR3, the DNA is TGTGCCAGTAGTGAAATCCGAAACACTGAAGCTTTCTTT. The encoded protein is CASSEIRNTEAFF.

This chain links TRBV7-9 with TRBJ1-6; D unclear. Germline V CDR1 and CDR2: SEHNR, FQNEAQ (reference sequence). V lost 4 bases and J lost 3, with 16 bases in between. This CDR3 is 17 amino acids long. DNA of the CDR3: TGTGCCAGCAGCTCTGATATTTCGGGTTACTATAATTCACCCCTCCACTTT. It yields the protein CASSSDISGYYNSPLHF.

This clonotype was recorded a few times. V gene TRBV2 combines with J gene TRBJ2-1, with D unresolved. V was trimmed by 6 bases and J by 10 bases, leaving 25 bases between them. Germline V gene lookup returns CDR1 SNHLY and CDR2 FYNNEI. This CDR3 comprises 16 residues. In DNA, the CDR3 is TGTGCCAGCAGCGGTAGTCCACTCGGAGTAATCAAGGAGCAGTTCTTC. Translating gives CASSGSPLGVIKEQFF.

This clonotype was seen more than once but under ten times. The genes are TRBV7-9 and TRBJ2-7, with D perhaps matching TRBD2 (6 bases). Trimming removed 3 bases at V and 1 base at J, with 16 bases between. The CDR3 runs 16 residues. CDR1 is SEHNR, CDR2 FQNEAQ, per germline (reference sequence). The CDR3 nucleotides are TGTGCCAGCAGCTTTGGGACTTCGCAACGGTCCTACGAGCAGTACTTC. It translates to CASSFGTSQRSYEQYF.

In nucleotides, the CDR3 is TGTGCCAGCAGCCCATTCAAACTAGCGGAAGAGACCCAGTACTTC. Translated, it gives CASSPFKLAEETQYF. The chain recombines TRBV5-6 with TRBJ2-5, with TRBD2 matching over 8 bases. CDR1 is SGHDT, CDR2 YYEEEE, per germline. This CDR3 is built from 15 residues. J gave up 3 bases and V 4 bases, and 8 bases lay outside the gene matches.

A single count supports this clonotype. The J gene is TRBJ2-3, the V gene TRBV28, with D maybe TRBD1 (6 bases). CDR1 and CDR2 (germline): MDHEN, SYDVKM. The V end lost 7 bases, the J end lost 6 bases, and 14 bases lay between the germline ends. This CDR3 has 13 amino acids. The CDR3 coding sequence is TGTGCCAGCAACCCGGCAGGGGTCGATACGCAGTATTTT. Translated: CASNPAGVDTQYF. The full variable domain, in which reference TRBV28 and TRBJ2-3 provide the parts outside the CDR3, is DVKVTQSSRYLVKRTGEKVFLECVQDMDHENMFWYRQDPGLGLRLIYFSYDVKMKEKGDIPEGYSVSREKKERFSLILESASTNQTSMYLCASNPAGVDTQYFGPGTRLTVL.

The CDR3 nucleotides are TGCGCCAGCAGCTTGGAATCCGAGCAGTACTTC. Translation: CASSLESEQYF. The chain is built from TRBV5-1 and TRBJ2-7; D gene uncertain. The CDR3 loop spans 11 amino acids. Trimming pared 0 bases from V and 6 bases from J, leaving 4 bases between. Germline lookup yields CDR1 SGHRS and CDR2 YFSETQ.

V gene TRBV24-1 combines with J gene TRBJ2-7; D not certain. Looked up from germline, CDR1 is KGHDR and CDR2 is SFDVKD. The CDR3 has 11 residues. V dropped 9 bases and J dropped 5 bases, with 10 bases sitting between them. CDR3 residues: CATGEAHEQYF. CDR3 DNA: TGTGCCACCGGCGAAGCACACGAGCAGTACTTC.

This clonotype was observed once. It may be a read error: a sequence one base away is much more abundant. The gene calls are TRBV5-1 and TRBJ1-1, with D possibly being TRBD1 (5 bases). CDR1 SGHRS and CDR2 YFSETQ come from the germline V gene. The CDR3 spans 13 residues. This CDR3 reads CASSLNRYGEPFF. DNA for the CDR3: TGCGCCAGCAGCTTGAACAGGTACGGTGAACCTTTCTTT.

The rearrangement links TRBV4-1 to TRBJ1-4, with 7 bases aligning to TRBD1. Trimming took 1 base from V and 7 from J; bases not matched to a gene: 6. The germline gives CDR1 MGHRA, CDR2 YSYEKL. The CDR3 has 15 residues. The CDR3 nucleotides are TGCGCCAGCAGCCAAGGCTACAGGGGTTTTGAAAAACTGTTTTTT. Protein sequence: CASSQGYRGFEKLFF.

This chain joins TRBV6-2 or TRBV6-3 and TRBJ2-5; D may be TRBD1 or TRBD2 (5 bases each). The CDR3 sequence is 14 residues long. The germline CDR1 and CDR2 sequences are MNHEY and SVGEGT. Trimming pared 6 bases from V and 4 bases from J, leaving 15 bases between. The CDR3 protein is CASRRTGAAETQYF. DNA of the CDR3: TGTGCCAGCAGACGCACCGGGGCGGCAGAGACCCAGTACTTC.

This clonotype was observed a handful of times. The J gene is TRBJ2-7, the V gene TRBV2, with 9 nucleotides matching TRBD1. This CDR3 contains 14 residues. The germline gives CDR1 SNHLY, CDR2 FYNNEI. V was pared by 5 bases and J by 2 bases, with 4 bases of the junction left unmatched. The CDR3 loop is CASSRQGGTYEQYF. CDR3 nucleotide sequence: TGTGCCAGCAGTCGACAGGGGGGGACCTACGAGCAGTACTTC.

This chain uses TRBV28 with TRBJ2-3; no definite D call. CDR3 length: 13 residues. Trimming stripped 6 bases from V and 11 bases from J, with 18 bases between. Germline CDR1 is MDHEN and CDR2 is SYDVKM. The chain's CDR3 is CASSRPDPDLQYF. The CDR3 nucleotides read TGTGCCAGCAGCCGTCCGGACCCGGACCTGCAGTATTTT.

This clonotype has at least ten counts. CDR3 nucleotides: TGTGCCAGCAGTTCCCCTAGCGGGGTAACCTATACGCAGTATTTT. It encodes CASSSPSGVTYTQYF. The J gene is TRBJ2-3, the V gene TRBV12-3 or TRBV12-4; 9 nucleotides agree with TRBD2. V was clipped by 4 bases and J by 7 bases; unmatched bases: 9. The CDR3 runs to 15 residues.

This clonotype was detected only a few times. The chain combines TRBV3-1 with TRBJ2-1; 8 positions match TRBD2. The junction had 16 bases not matched to a gene; V was cut back by 3 bases and J by 6 bases. The CDR3 runs 18 residues. Germline assignment: CDR1 LGHDT and CDR2 YNNKEL (reference sequence). The CDR3 sequence is CASSHSGYGTSRVNEQFF. In DNA form, the CDR3 reads TGTGCCAGCAGCCATTCGGGATACGGGACTAGTCGGGTCAATGAGCAGTTCTTC.

There are many counts of this clonotype. The chain joins TRBV15 to TRBJ1-3, with D possibly TRBD1 on 5 matching bases. Germline values: CDR1 LNHNV, CDR2 YYDKDF (reference sequence). This CDR3 is built from 16 residues. Trimming pared 3 bases from V and 2 bases from J, leaving 14 bases between. The CDR3 DNA reads as TGTGCCACCAGCAGTGGGACTGCGGGTCCTGGAAACACCATATATTTT. This codes for CATSSGTAGPGNTIYF.

There are many counts of this clonotype. This sequence joins TRBV5-1 and TRBJ2-7, with 10 bases matching TRBD1. This CDR3 region has 15 residues. The germline V gene has CDR1 SGHRS and CDR2 YFSETQ. V shed 0 bases and J 1 base; nucleotides not matched to a gene: 1. The CDR3 DNA is TGCGCCAGCAGCTTGGAGGGACAGGGGTCCTACGAGCAGTACTTC. This encodes CASSLEGQGSYEQYF.

This sequence joins TRBV3-1 and TRBJ2-7; 15 bases are a match to TRBD2. CDR3 size: 15 residues. J lost 8 bases, V lost 4 bases, and 6 bases had no gene match. CDR1 and CDR2 (germline): LGHDT, YNNKEL (reference sequence). For the CDR3, the DNA is TGTGCCAGCAGCCTGGGACTAGCGGGAGGTTATAAGCAGTACTTC. This encodes CASSLGLAGGYKQYF.

This clonotype came up a few times. V usage is TRBV4-2 and J usage is TRBJ2-5; 14 bases map to TRBD2. This CDR3 comprises 19 residues. The germline V gene encodes CDR1 LGHNA and CDR2 YNFKEQ. With 4 bases clipped from V and 5 bases from J, the junction kept 15 bases outside the gene matches. CDR3 region: CASSPETGLGLAGEETQYF. The CDR3 coding sequence is TGTGCCAGCAGCCCCGAAACCGGCTTGGGACTAGCGGGAGAGGAGACCCAGTACTTC.

The chain has TRBV15 and TRBJ2-1; 12 nucleotides line up with TRBD2. The CDR3 is 20 amino acids. Germline V CDR1 and CDR2: LNHNV, YYDKDF (reference sequence). With 3 bases clipped from V and 1 base from J, the junction kept 13 bases outside the gene matches. Here the CDR3 reads CATSRRTSGTNRESYNEQFF. The DNA of the CDR3 is TGTGCCACCAGCAGGAGGACTAGCGGGACAAATAGAGAGTCCTACAATGAGCAGTTCTTC.

This clonotype has at least ten counts. The rearrangement uses TRBV5-1 and TRBJ2-1; TRBD2 is a possible D gene (6 bases). The CDR3 is 12 amino acids. V was trimmed by 4 bases and J by 12 bases, leaving 14 bases between them. The germline V gene has CDR1 SGHRS and CDR2 YFSETQ. CDR3: CASSLEGMWQFF. CDR3 in DNA: TGCGCCAGCAGCCTGGAGGGGATGTGGCAGTTCTTC.

This clonotype was observed a few times. The V gene is TRBV10-3, the J gene TRBJ2-3, with 14 nucleotides matching TRBD2. Germline V lookup: CDR1 ENHRY, CDR2 SYGVKD. J was trimmed by 4 bases and V by 4 bases; bases with no gene match: 1. The CDR3 is made up of 15 amino acids. The CDR3 loop is CAISGLAGGPDTQYF. The CDR3 DNA reads as TGTGCCATCAGTGGACTAGCGGGAGGGCCAGATACGCAGTATTTT.

This clonotype was observed a handful of times. This chain links TRBV4-2 with TRBJ1-2, with D tentatively TRBD1 (6 bases). V lost 4 bases and J lost 0, with 18 bases in between. CDR1 is LGHNA, CDR2 YNFKEQ, per germline. The CDR3 has 17 amino acids. The CDR3, as DNA: TGTGCCAGCAGCCTCCTGAACCGGGACACCCCTAACTATGGCTACACCTTC. As protein: CASSLLNRDTPNYGYTF.

This clonotype appeared a few times. The CDR3 DNA reads as TGCGCCAGCAGCTCCCGTGGGACACGGGAGACCCAGTACTTC. It yields the protein CASSSRGTRETQYF. The rearrangement uses TRBV5-1 and TRBJ2-5, with D perhaps matching TRBD1 (6 bases). CDR1 and CDR2 from the germline V gene are SGHRS and YFSETQ. The CDR3 runs 14 residues. Trimming stripped 3 bases from V and 5 bases from J, with 14 bases between. The full variable domain, with the rest looked up from reference TRBV5-1 and TRBJ2-5, is KAGVTQTPRYLIKTRGQQVTLSCSPISGHRSVSWYQQTPGQGLQFLFEYFSETQRNKGNFPGRFSGRQFSNSRSEMNVSTLELGDSALYLCASSSRGTRETQYFGPGTRLLVL.

Details on this clonotype: This sequence may be a read error, since a much larger clone differs from it by one base. This sequence joins TRBV6-1 and TRBJ2-3, with unresolved D. The V and J ends lost 6 bases and 5 bases respectively, with 6 bases between them. The CDR3 sequence is 11 residues long. The germline V gene encodes CDR1 MNHNS and CDR2 SASEGT. The CDR3 here is CASRFGDTQYF. In DNA form, the CDR3 reads TGTGCCAGCAGGTTCGGAGATACGCAGTATTTT.

This clonotype showed up just a few times. The chain couples TRBV20-1 to TRBJ1-6; D is uncertain. Germline CDR1 DFQATT, CDR2 SNEGSKA (reference sequence). The CDR3 is 15 residues long. Trimming took 5 bases from V and 3 from J, leaving 14 bases between them. The DNA for the CDR3 is TGCAGTGCTCCCAATTACTTGAACTATAATTCACCCCTCCACTTT. It is translated as CSAPNYLNYNSPLHF.

This clonotype was observed a handful of times. The V call is TRBV12-3 or TRBV12-4, the J call TRBJ1-1; 10 nucleotides match TRBD1. Unmatched junction bases numbered 7, after V lost 6 bases and J lost 0 bases. CDR3 length equals 16 residues. In DNA, the CDR3 is TGTGCCAGCAGGAGGGACAGGGGAACCATGAACACTGAAGCTTTCTTT. Translation gives CASRRDRGTMNTEAFF.

This clonotype showed up just a few times. The rearrangement links TRBV3-1 to TRBJ2-2, with no clear D. This CDR3 spans 16 amino acids. The V gene's germline CDR1 is LGHDT and CDR2 YNNKEL (reference sequence). Deletions cut 6 bases from V and 0 bases from J, with 14 bases between. Written as DNA, the CDR3 is TGTGCCAGCAGAGCACATTACCCCACGAACACCGGGGAGCTGTTTTTT. Translating it yields CASRAHYPTNTGELFF.

The V and J genes are TRBV5-1 and TRBJ2-2; D call uncertain. Trimming shortened V by 7 bases and J by 0 bases, and 7 bases separated the two germline ends. CDR3 size: 13 residues. Germline V lookup: CDR1 SGHRS, CDR2 YFSETQ. The CDR3 protein is CASLRANTGELFF. DNA for the CDR3: TGCGCCAGCCTAAGGGCGAACACCGGGGAGCTGTTTTTT.

The rearrangement uses TRBV5-1 and TRBJ1-1; TRBD1 is a possible D gene (5 bases). Looked up from germline, CDR1 is SGHRS and CDR2 is YFSETQ. This CDR3 is 16 amino acids long. Trimming took 2 bases from V and 0 from J, leaving 14 bases between them. Here the CDR3 reads CASSFAGTKLNTEAFF. The CDR3 coding sequence is TGCGCCAGCAGCTTCGCCGGGACGAAGTTGAACACTGAAGCTTTCTTT. Combining the CDR3 with reference TRBV5-1 and TRBJ1-1 gives the whole variable domain KAGVTQTPRYLIKTRGQQVTLSCSPISGHRSVSWYQQTPGQGLQFLFEYFSETQRNKGNFPGRFSGRQFSNSRSEMNVSTLELGDSALYLCASSFAGTKLNTEAFFGQGTRLTVV.

This clonotype was observed a handful of times. This chain connects TRBV7-2 to TRBJ2-7; 8 nucleotides line up with TRBD1. V lost 7 bases and J lost 6; bases outside the gene matches: 14. The CDR3 consists of 15 residues. Per germline, CDR1 SGHTA and CDR2 FQGNSA. The CDR3 region has the DNA TGTGCCAGCACCAAAGACCCTCAGGGGGCGGTCGAGCAGTACTTC. Protein: CASTKDPQGAVEQYF.

There are a few counts of this clonotype. The V call is TRBV29-1, the J call TRBJ2-3; TRBD2 matches 11 bases. The junction had 10 bases not matched to a gene; V was cut back by 0 bases and J by 5 bases. Germline V CDR1 and CDR2: SQVTM, ANQGSEA. The CDR3 is 17 amino acids. CDR3 sequence reads: CSVEDPLAGGLVDTQYF. The CDR3 nucleotides are TGCAGCGTTGAAGATCCGTTAGCGGGGGGGCTGGTAGATACGCAGTATTTT.